This is a list of T cell receptor beta chains from one sample in a study of T cell changes during pregnancy in multiple sclerosis. Repertoires were generated with immunoSEQ multiplex PCR, while TCRdb's copy carries only in-frame clones and drops some. The sample lists 75,000 to 95,000 clones, about 92% seen once, with over 1.5% in the top ten. This specimen consisted of peripheral blood, obtained in the first trimester of pregnancy. The receptor source for this set is a female donor with multiple sclerosis, enrolled in a pregnancy study. Both conserved end residues are part of each CDR3. D genes are given only for firm matches. Rows may omit the clone size; those that give it use once, few, many or a size class.

v_call	d_call	clone_size	j_call	cdr3_aa	cdr3_nt
TRBV28	.	.	TRBJ2-1	CASTLEGSYNEQFF	TGTGCCAGCACCCTTGAGGGTTCCTACAATGAGCAGTTCTTC
TRBV27	.	.	TRBJ1-4	CASSFSAGGRVNEKLFF	TGTGCCAGCAGTTTTTCGGCGGGCGGGAGGGTTAATGAAAAACTGTTTTTT
TRBV6-6	.	.	TRBJ2-3	CASSYSPGATPDTQYF	TGTGCCAGCAGTTATTCACCAGGGGCTACCCCGGATACGCAGTATTTT
TRBV2	.	many	TRBJ1-2	CASSDLSGFRGGYTF	TGTGCCAGCAGTGATCTATCAGGGTTTCGCGGTGGCTACACCTTC
TRBV7-9	TRBD2	.	TRBJ2-1	CASSPTSLGGNEQFF	TGTGCCAGCAGCCCGACTAGCCTGGGGGGCAATGAGCAGTTCTTC
TRBV7-9	.	.	TRBJ2-1	CASSSGYNEQFF	TGTGCCAGCAGCTCCGGTTACAATGAGCAGTTCTTC
TRBV29-1	.	.	TRBJ2-3	CSVEDRVSASGTQYF	TGCAGCGTTGAAGATCGTGTTAGCGCGTCAGGTACGCAGTATTTT
TRBV9	.	.	TRBJ2-7	CASSVGAQSSYEQYF	TGTGCCAGCAGCGTAGGGGCACAGAGCTCCTACGAGCAGTACTTC
TRBV7-6	.	.	TRBJ2-5	CASSLLGTQKETQYF	TGTGCCAGCAGTCTGCTAGGGACACAAAAAGAGACCCAGTACTTC
TRBV5-4	TRBD1	.	TRBJ1-3	CASSSRTGAPSGNTIYF	TGTGCCAGCAGCTCACGGACAGGGGCCCCCTCTGGAAACACCATATATTTT
TRBV5-8	.	.	TRBJ1-1	CASSLGRGTEAFF	TGTGCCAGCAGCTTGGGTAGGGGTACTGAAGCTTTCTTT
TRBV11-2	TRBD1	.	TRBJ2-2	CASGDLTGGIGELFF	TGTGCCAGCGGAGACTTGACAGGGGGCATCGGGGAGCTGTTTTTT
TRBV6-1	TRBD1	.	TRBJ2-7	CASSLLQGVHYEQYF	TGTGCCAGCAGCCTGTTACAGGGGGTACATTACGAGCAGTACTTC
TRBV4-1	.	once	TRBJ2-3	CASSQDFLAEQYF	TGCGCCAGCAGCCAAGATTTCTTGGCGGAGCAGTATTTT
TRBV11-2	TRBD1	once	TRBJ1-5	CASSQDEQGLYSNQPQHF	TGTGCCAGCAGCCAAGACGAACAGGGGCTCTATAGCAATCAGCCCCAGCATTTT
TRBV10-3	.	.	TRBJ2-3	CAISGRRERDTDTQYF	TGTGCCATCAGTGGAAGGAGAGAAAGAGACACAGATACGCAGTATTTT
TRBV5-1	TRBD2	.	TRBJ2-7	CASSFGPSGTSSYEQYF	TGCGCCAGCAGCTTTGGTCCTAGCGGGACGAGCTCCTACGAGCAGTACTTC
TRBV7-6	.	once	TRBJ2-3	CASSSTFGGTGPDTQYF	TGTGCCAGCAGCTCGACATTCGGCGGGACCGGCCCAGATACGCAGTATTTT
TRBV7-6	TRBD1	.	TRBJ1-1	CASSPGGNEYTEAFF	TGTGCCAGCAGCCCAGGGGGCAATGAGTACACTGAAGCTTTCTTT
TRBV5-1	.	.	TRBJ2-7	CASSLGLQGYEQYF	TGCGCCAGCAGCTTGGGCCTACAGGGTTACGAGCAGTACTTC
TRBV28	TRBD1	.	TRBJ2-1	CASRGTAYNEQFF	TGTGCCAGCAGAGGGACAGCGTACAATGAGCAGTTCTTC
TRBV28	TRBD2	.	TRBJ2-1	CASGRLNEQFF	TGCGCAAGCGGGAGGCTGAATGAGCAGTTCTTC
TRBV5-1	TRBD1	.	TRBJ1-1	CASSKGQGYTEAFF	TGCGCCAGCAGCAAGGGACAGGGGTACACTGAAGCTTTCTTT
TRBV19	.	.	TRBJ2-6	CASSIMASGANVLTF	TGTGCCAGTAGTATTATGGCCTCTGGGGCCAACGTCCTGACTTTC
TRBV7-7	TRBD1	.	TRBJ1-1	CASSLPGQGSQNTEAFF	TGTGCCAGCAGCTTACCGGGACAGGGGTCCCAGAACACTGAAGCTTTCTTT
TRBV5-1	TRBD2	.	TRBJ2-4	CASSLELAGPKNIQYF	TGCGCCAGCAGCTTGGAACTAGCGGGGCCCAAAAACATTCAGTACTTC
TRBV29-1	TRBD1	few	TRBJ1-1	CGTAKNTEAFF	TGTGGGACAGCCAAGAACACTGAAGCTTTCTTT
TRBV28	.	.	TRBJ1-5	CASRKLSTDQPQHF	TGTGCCAGCAGGAAGCTCTCAACCGATCAGCCCCAGCATTTT
TRBV5-4	TRBD2	.	TRBJ2-5	CASSLGGTSGRETQYF	TGTGCCAGCAGCTTGGGGGGGACTAGCGGGAGAGAGACCCAGTACTTC
TRBV19	.	.	TRBJ2-6	CASRKRQEPGANVLTF	TGTGCCAGTAGAAAGAGACAGGAACCTGGGGCCAACGTCCTGACTTTC
TRBV30	TRBD2	.	TRBJ2-7	CAWSVGLAGLPQYF	TGTGCCTGGAGTGTCGGACTAGCGGGCCTGCCTCAGTACTTC